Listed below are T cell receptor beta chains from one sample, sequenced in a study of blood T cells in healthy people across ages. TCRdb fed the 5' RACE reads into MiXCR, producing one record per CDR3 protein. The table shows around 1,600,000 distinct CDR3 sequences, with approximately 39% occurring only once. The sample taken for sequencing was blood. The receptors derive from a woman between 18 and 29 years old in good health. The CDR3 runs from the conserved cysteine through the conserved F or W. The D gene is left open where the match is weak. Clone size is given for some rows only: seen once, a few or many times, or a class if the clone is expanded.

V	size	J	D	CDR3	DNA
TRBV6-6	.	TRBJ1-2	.	CASSGRGSDYGYTF	TGTGCCAGCAGTGGCAGGGGATCAGACTATGGCTACACCTTC
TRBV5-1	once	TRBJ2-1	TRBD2	CASSDALAGACNEQFF	TGCGCCAGCAGCGACGCACTAGCGGGGGCCTGCAATGAGCAGTTCTTC
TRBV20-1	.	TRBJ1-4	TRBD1	CSAPTGGLEKLFF	TGCAGTGCACCGACAGGGGGTCTTGAAAAACTGTTTTTT
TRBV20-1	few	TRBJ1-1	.	CSARDQAPRPGTEAFF	TGCAGTGCTAGAGATCAGGCACCTCGGCCTGGCACTGAAGCTTTCTTT
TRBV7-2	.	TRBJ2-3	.	CASTPDRTDTQYF	TGTGCCAGCACCCCCGACCGCACAGATACGCAGTATTTT
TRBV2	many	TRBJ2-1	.	CASSSFWAGEQFF	TGTGCCAGCTCATCTTTTTGGGCGGGGGAGCAGTTCTTC
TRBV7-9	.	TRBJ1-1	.	CASRSTPGWNTEAFF	TGTGCCAGCAGGTCGACCCCAGGGTGGAACACTGAAGCTTTCTTT
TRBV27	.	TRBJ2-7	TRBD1	CASSYQGAYEQYF	TGTGCCAGCAGTTATCAGGGGGCCTACGAGCAGTACTTC
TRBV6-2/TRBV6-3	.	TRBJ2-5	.	CASRGPSGTQYF	TGTGCCAGCAGAGGACCTTCGGGGACCCAGTACTTC
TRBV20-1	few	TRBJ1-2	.	CSAPQGIYGYTF	TGCAGTGCTCCACAGGGAATCTATGGCTACACCTTC
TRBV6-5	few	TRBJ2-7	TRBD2	CASSSFSGRGEQYF	TGTGCCAGCAGTTCATTTAGCGGGAGGGGCGAGCAGTACTTC
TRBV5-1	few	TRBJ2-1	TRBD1	CASSLGGTGDNEQFF	TGCGCCAGCAGCTTGGGTGGGACAGGGGATAATGAGCAGTTCTTC
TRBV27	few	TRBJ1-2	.	CASSDAVNYGYTF	TGTGCCAGCAGTGATGCCGTGAACTATGGCTACACCTTC
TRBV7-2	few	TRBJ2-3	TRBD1	CASSYQGAEDTQYF	TGTGCCAGCAGCTATCAGGGGGCGGAAGATACGCAGTATTTT
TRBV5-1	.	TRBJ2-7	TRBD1	CASRTGTDRGEQYF	TGCGCCAGCAGAACCGGGACAGACAGGGGAGAGCAGTACTTC
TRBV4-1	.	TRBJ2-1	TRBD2	CASSLLYGLAPYNEQFF	TGCGCCAGCAGCCTTCTCTATGGACTAGCGCCATACAATGAGCAGTTCTTC
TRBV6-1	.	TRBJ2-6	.	CASSDRQVHALAANVLTF	TGTGCCAGCAGTGATAGACAGGTGCATGCTCTGGCGGCCAACGTCCTGACTTTC
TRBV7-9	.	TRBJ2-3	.	CASSSRDPKGGDTQYF	TGTGCCAGCAGCTCGAGGGACCCAAAAGGTGGAGATACGCAGTATTTT
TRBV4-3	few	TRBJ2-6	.	CASSQVRVWAKVLTF	TGCGCCAGCAGCCAAGTCAGGGTCTGGGCCAAAGTCCTGACTTTC
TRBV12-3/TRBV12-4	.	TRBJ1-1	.	CASSTTRVTGTEAFF	TGTGCCAGCAGCACAACGAGGGTGACGGGGACTGAAGCTTTCTTT
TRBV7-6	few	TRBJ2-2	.	CASSLFLTAGETNTGELFF	TGTGCCAGCAGCTTATTCCTAACGGCAGGTGAAACGAACACCGGGGAGCTGTTTTTT
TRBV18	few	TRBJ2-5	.	CASSPLTGIGETQYF	TGTGCCAGCTCACCATTAACGGGAATAGGTGAGACCCAGTACTTC
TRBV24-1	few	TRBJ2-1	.	CATSDSRTLEQFF	TGTGCCACCAGTGATTCCAGGACCCTTGAGCAGTTCTTC
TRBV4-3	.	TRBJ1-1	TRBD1	CASSQGDREAFF	TGCGCCAGCAGCCAGGGGGACAGGGAAGCTTTCTTT
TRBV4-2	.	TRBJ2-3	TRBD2	CASSQDLLASTDTQYF	TGTGCCAGCAGCCAAGACCTACTAGCGAGCACAGATACGCAGTATTTT
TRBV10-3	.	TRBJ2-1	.	CAISEPRQDYNEQFF	TGTGCCATCAGTGAGCCCCGACAGGATTACAATGAGCAGTTCTTC
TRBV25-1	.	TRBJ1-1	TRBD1	CANSQGQGNTEAFF	TGTGCCAACAGTCAAGGACAGGGGAACACTGAAGCTTTCTTT
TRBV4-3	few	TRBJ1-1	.	CASSPEVRGGTEAFF	TGCGCCAGCAGCCCAGAGGTCCGGGGGGGGACTGAAGCTTTCTTT
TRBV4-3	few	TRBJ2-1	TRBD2	CASSQEGLAGDNEQFF	TGCGCCAGCAGCCAAGAGGGACTAGCGGGAGACAATGAGCAGTTCTTC
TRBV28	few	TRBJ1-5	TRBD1	CASSLSGQGVQPQHF	TGTGCCAGCAGTTTATCGGGGCAGGGGGTTCAGCCCCAGCATTTT
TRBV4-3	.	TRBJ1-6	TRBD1	CASSQGKGQGFNSPLHF	TGCGCCAGCAGCCAAGGAAAGGGACAGGGGTTTAATTCACCCCTCCACTTT
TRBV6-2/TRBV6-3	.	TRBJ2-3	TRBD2	CASKPRAGVGDTQYF	TGTGCCAGCAAACCACGAGCGGGAGTGGGCGATACGCAGTATTTT
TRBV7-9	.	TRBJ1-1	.	CASSPRAGGMAFF	TGTGCCAGCAGCCCAAGGGCCGGAGGGATGGCTTTCTTT
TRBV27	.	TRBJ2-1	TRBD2	CVSSLGGGYNEQFF	TGTGTCAGCAGTCTCGGGGGGGGCTACAACGAGCAGTTCTTC
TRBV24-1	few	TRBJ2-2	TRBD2	CATSDQRENTGELFF	TGTGCCACCAGTGACCAGCGGGAGAACACCGGGGAGCTGTTTTTT
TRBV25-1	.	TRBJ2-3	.	CASSESGRARTDTQYF	TGTGCCAGCAGTGAATCCGGACGGGCCCGCACAGATACGCAGTATTTT
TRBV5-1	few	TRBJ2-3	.	CASSPTSGRDTQYF	TGCGCCAGCAGCCCGACTAGTGGACGAGATACGCAGTATTTT
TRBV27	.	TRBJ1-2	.	CASSLSDSSLYGYTF	TGTGCCAGCAGTTTATCGGACAGCTCACTGTATGGCTACACCTTC
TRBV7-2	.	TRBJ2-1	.	CASTFRRSGNNEQFF	TGTGCCAGCACCTTCCGCCGGAGCGGTAACAATGAGCAGTTCTTC
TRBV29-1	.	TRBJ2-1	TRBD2	CSVEFSREGSNEQFF	TGCAGCGTTGAATTCTCGCGGGAGGGGTCGAATGAGCAGTTCTTC
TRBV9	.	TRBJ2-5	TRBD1	CASSSRQGQGETQYF	TGTGCCAGCTCTTCACGACAGGGGCAGGGAGAGACCCAGTACTTC
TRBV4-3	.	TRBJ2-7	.	CASSQDLGTLSSYNEQYF	TGCGCCAGCAGCCAAGATCTAGGGACGTTGAGCTCCTACAATGAGCAGTACTTC
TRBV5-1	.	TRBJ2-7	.	CASSLVQASTEQYF	TGCGCCAGCAGCTTGGTACAGGCATCGACCGAGCAGTACTTC
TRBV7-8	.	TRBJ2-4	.	CASSPGAAKNIQYF	TGTGCCAGCAGCCCGGGGGCGGCCAAAAACATTCAGTACTTC
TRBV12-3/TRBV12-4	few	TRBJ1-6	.	CASSLSTSPLHF	TGTGCCAGCAGTCTTTCGACCTCACCCCTCCACTTT
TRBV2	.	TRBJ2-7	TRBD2	CASRILAVPYEQYF	TGTGCCAGCAGGATACTAGCGGTGCCTTACGAGCAGTACTTC